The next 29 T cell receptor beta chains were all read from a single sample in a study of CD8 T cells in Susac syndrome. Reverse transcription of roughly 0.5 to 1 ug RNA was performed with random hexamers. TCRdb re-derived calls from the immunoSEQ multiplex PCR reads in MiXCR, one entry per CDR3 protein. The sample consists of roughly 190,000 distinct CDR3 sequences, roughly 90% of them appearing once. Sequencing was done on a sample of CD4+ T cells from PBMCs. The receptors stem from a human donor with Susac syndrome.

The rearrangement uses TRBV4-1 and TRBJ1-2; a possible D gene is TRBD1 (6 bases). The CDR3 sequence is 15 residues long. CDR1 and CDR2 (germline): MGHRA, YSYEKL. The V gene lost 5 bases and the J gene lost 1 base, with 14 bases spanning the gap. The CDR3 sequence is CASSDRTEVNYGYTF. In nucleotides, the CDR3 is TGCGCCAGCAGCGATCGGACAGAGGTTAACTATGGCTACACCTTC.

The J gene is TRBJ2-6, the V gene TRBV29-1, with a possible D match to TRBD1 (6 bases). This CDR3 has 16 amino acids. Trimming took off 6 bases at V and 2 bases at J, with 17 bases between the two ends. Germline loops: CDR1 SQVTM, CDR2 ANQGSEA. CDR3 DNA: TGCAGCGTCGACCAGGGGCCACCGGCTGGGGCCAACGTCCTGACTTTC. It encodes CSVDQGPPAGANVLTF.

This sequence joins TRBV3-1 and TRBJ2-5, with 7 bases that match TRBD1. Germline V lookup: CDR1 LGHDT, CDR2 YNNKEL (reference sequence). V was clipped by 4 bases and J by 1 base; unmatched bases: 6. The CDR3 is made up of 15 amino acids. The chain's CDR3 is CASSPEGAFQETQYF. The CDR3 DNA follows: TGTGCCAGCAGCCCAGAGGGGGCCTTCCAAGAGACCCAGTACTTC.

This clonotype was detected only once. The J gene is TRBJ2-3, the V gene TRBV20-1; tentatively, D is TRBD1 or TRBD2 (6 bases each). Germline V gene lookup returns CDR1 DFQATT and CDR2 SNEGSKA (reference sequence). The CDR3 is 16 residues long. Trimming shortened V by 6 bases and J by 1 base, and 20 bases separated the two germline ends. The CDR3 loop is CSAPGWWGAGTDTQYF. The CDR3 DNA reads TGCAGTGCCCCCGGGTGGTGGGGGGCGGGCACAGATACGCAGTATTTT.

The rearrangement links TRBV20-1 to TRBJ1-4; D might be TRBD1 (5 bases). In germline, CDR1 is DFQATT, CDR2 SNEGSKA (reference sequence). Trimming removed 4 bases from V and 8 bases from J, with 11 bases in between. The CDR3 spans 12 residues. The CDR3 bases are TGCAGTGCTACCCTGCAGGGAGAAAAACTGTTTTTT. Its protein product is CSATLQGEKLFF.

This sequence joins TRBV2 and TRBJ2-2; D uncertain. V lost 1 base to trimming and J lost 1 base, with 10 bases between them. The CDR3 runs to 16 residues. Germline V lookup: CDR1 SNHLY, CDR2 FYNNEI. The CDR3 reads CASSEEARLNTGELFF. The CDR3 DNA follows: TGTGCCAGCAGTGAAGAGGCACGGTTGAACACCGGGGAGCTGTTTTTT.

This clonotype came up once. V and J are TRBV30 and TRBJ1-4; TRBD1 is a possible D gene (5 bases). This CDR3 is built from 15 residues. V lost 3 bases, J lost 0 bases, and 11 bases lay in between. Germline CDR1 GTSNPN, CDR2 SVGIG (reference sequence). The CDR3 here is CAWSGRVATNEKLFF. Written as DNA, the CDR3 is TGTGCCTGGAGCGGCAGGGTAGCAACTAATGAAAAACTGTTTTTT.

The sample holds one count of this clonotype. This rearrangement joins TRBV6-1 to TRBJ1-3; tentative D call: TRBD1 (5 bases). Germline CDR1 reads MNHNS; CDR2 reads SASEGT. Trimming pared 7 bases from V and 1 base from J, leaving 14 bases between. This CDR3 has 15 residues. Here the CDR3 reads CASTSSGRSGNTIYF. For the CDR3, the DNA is TGTGCCAGCACTTCCTCAGGGCGATCTGGAAACACCATATATTTT.

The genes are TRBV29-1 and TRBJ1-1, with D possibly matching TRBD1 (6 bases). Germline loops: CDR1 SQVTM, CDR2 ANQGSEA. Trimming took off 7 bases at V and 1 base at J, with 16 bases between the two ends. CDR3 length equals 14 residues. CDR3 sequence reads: CSAKRGQTNTEAFF. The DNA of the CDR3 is TGCAGCGCAAAACGAGGACAGACGAACACTGAAGCTTTCTTT.

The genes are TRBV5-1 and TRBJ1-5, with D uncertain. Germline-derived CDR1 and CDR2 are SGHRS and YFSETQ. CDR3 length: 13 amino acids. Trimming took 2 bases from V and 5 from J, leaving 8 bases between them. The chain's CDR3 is CASSFDADQPQHF. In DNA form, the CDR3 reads TGCGCCAGCAGCTTTGATGCCGATCAGCCCCAGCATTTT.

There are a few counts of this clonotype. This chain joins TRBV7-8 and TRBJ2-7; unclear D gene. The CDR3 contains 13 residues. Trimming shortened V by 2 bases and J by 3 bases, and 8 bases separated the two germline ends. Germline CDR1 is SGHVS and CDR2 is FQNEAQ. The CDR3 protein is CASSLLIGYEQYF. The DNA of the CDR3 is TGTGCCAGCAGCTTATTGATTGGCTACGAGCAGTACTTC.

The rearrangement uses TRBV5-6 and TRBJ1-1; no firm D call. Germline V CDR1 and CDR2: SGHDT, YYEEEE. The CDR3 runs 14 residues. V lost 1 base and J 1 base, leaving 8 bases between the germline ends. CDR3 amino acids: CASSLPFGNTEAFF. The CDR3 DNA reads TGTGCCAGCAGCTTGCCGTTTGGGAACACTGAAGCTTTCTTT.

The CDR3 DNA is TGTGCCAGCAGCCGTCCCGGGACAGGGTCCTATGGCTACACCTTC. Protein product: CASSRPGTGSYGYTF. The V call is TRBV5-4, the J call TRBJ1-2, with 9 bases identical to TRBD1. The CDR3 spans 15 residues. Per germline, CDR1 SGHNT and CDR2 YYREEE (reference sequence). The V segment lost 4 bases and the J segment 4 bases; nucleotides outside the gene matches: 8.

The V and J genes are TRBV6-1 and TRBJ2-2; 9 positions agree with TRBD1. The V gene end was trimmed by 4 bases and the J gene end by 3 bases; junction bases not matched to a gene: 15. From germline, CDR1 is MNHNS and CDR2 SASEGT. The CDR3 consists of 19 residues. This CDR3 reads CASSARDRAFPPHTGELFF. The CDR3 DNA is TGTGCCAGCAGTGCCCGGGACAGGGCCTTCCCTCCCCACACCGGGGAGCTGTTTTTT.

CDR3 sequence reads: CASRGPGQRLVQFF. The CDR3 nucleotides read TGTGCCAGCAGGGGCCCAGGACAGCGACTGGTGCAGTTCTTC. The chain links TRBV11-1 to TRBJ2-1, with a tentative D call TRBD1 (6 bases). Germline lookup yields CDR1 SGHAT and CDR2 FQDESV (reference sequence). This CDR3 is built from 14 residues. The V and J ends lost 6 bases and 12 bases respectively, with 21 bases between them.

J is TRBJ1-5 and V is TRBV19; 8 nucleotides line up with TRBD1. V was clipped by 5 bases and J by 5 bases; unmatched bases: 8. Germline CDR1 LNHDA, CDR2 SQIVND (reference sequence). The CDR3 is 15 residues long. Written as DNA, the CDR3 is TGTGCCAGTAGTGGACGACAGGGGTTGGATCAGCCCCAGCATTTT. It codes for CASSGRQGLDQPQHF.

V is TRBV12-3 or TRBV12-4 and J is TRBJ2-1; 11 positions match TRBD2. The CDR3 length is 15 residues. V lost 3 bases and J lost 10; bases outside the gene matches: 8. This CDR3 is CASSFSSGGREEQFF. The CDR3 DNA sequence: TGTGCCAGCAGTTTCTCTAGCGGGGGGCGGGAAGAGCAGTTCTTC.

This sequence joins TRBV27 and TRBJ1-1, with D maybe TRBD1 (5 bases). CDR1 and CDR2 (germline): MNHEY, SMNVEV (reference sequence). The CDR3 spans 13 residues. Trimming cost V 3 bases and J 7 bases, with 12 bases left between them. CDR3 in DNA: TGTGCCAGCAGTTTCCATTTAGGGGATGAAGCTTTCTTT. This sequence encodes CASSFHLGDEAFF.

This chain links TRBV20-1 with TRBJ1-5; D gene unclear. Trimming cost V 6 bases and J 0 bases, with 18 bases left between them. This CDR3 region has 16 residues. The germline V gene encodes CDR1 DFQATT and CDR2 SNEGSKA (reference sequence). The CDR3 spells CSAEGGWRGSNQPQHF. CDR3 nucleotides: TGCAGTGCCGAGGGAGGTTGGCGGGGTAGCAATCAGCCCCAGCATTTT.

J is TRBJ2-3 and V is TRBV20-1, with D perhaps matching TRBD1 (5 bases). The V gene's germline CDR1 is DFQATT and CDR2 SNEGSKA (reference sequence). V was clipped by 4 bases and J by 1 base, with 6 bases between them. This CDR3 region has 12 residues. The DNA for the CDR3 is TGCAGTGCTATCAGGGGCACAGATACGCAGTATTTT. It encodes CSAIRGTDTQYF.

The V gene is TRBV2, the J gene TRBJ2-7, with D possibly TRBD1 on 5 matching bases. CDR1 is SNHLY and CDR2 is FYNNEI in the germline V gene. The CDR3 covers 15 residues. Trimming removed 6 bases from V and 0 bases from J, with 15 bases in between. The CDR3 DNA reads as TGTGCCAGCAGACAGACAGCGTCAACCTCCTACGAGCAGTACTTC. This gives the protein CASRQTASTSYEQYF.

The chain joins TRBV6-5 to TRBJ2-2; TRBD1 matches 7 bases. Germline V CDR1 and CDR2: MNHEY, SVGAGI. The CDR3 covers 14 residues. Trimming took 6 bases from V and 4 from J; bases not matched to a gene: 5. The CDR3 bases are TGTGCCAGCAGCCGGGACAGACTCACCGGGGAGCTGTTTTTT. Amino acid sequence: CASSRDRLTGELFF.

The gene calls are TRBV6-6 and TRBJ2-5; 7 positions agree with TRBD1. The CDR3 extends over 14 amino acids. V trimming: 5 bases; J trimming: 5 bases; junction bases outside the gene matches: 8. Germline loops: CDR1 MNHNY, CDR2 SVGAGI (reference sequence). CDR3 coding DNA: TGTGCCAGCAGTGACACAGGGGCGGCCGAGACCCAGTACTTC. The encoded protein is CASSDTGAAETQYF.

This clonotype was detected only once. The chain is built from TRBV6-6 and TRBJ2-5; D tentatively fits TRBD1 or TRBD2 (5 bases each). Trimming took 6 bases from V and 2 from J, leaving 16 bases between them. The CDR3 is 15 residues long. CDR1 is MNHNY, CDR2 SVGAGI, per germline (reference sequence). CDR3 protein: CASRTRDAAQETQYF. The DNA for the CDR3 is TGTGCCAGCAGAACCCGGGACGCCGCTCAAGAGACCCAGTACTTC.

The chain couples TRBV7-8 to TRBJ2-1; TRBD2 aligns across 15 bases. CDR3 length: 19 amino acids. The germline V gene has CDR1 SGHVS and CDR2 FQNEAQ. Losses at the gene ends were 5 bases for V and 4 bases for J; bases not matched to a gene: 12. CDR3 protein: CASSQGPGLAGGRYNEQFF. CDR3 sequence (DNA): TGTGCCAGCAGCCAGGGACCGGGACTAGCGGGGGGAAGGTACAATGAGCAGTTCTTC.

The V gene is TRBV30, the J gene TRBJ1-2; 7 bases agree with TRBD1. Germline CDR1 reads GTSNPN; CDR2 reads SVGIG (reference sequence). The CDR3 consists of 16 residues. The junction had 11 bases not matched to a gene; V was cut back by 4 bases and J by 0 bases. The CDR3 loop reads CAWTKGQATTNYGYTF. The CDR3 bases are TGTGCCTGGACTAAAGGACAGGCCACAACTAACTATGGCTACACCTTC.

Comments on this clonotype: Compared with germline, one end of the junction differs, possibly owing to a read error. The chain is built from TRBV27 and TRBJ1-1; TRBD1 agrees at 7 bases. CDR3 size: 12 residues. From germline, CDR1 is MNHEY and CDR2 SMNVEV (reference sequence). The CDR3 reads CASSLAGRGRIF. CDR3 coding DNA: TGTGCCAGCAGTTTAGCGGGCAGGGGGAGGATCTTT.

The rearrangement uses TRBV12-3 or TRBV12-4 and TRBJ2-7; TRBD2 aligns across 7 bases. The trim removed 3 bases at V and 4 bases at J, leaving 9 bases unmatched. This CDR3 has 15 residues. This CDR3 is CASSFGGSSGYEQYF. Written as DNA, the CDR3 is TGTGCCAGCAGTTTCGGCGGGAGTTCAGGGTACGAGCAGTACTTC.

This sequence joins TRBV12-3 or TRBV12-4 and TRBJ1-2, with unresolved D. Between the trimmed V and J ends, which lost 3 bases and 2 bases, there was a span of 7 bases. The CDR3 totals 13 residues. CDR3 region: CASSLTENYGYTF. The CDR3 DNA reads TGTGCCAGCAGTTTGACGGAAAACTATGGCTACACCTTC.